What follows are 6 T cell receptor beta chains derived from one specimen sequenced in a study of early T cells in non-severe SARS-CoV-2 infection. TCRdb reprocessed the 5' RACE reads with MiXCR, giving one entry per CDR3 protein. The data hold some 40,000 distinct CDR3 sequences, with roughly 5.4% observed a single time. This material consisted of whole blood, taken at baseline. These TCRs come from an adult who was a healthcare worker with PCR-confirmed SARS-CoV-2 infection or an uninfected control (not recorded which).

This clonotype was seen at least ten times. V and J are TRBV6-1 and TRBJ2-3; 13 bases are shared with TRBD2. V dropped 6 bases and J dropped 1; count of bases not matched to a gene: 4. The CDR3 sequence is 16 residues long. In germline, CDR1 is MNHNS, CDR2 SASEGT. The chain's CDR3 is CASSVGLAGGTDTQYF. The CDR3 nucleotides read TGTGCCAGCAGCGTTGGACTAGCGGGAGGCACAGATACGCAGTATTTT.

The chain recombines TRBV18 with TRBJ1-1, with no clear D. V shed 8 bases and J shed 1 base, with 5 bases lying between them. The CDR3 totals 11 residues. Per germline, CDR1 KGHSH and CDR2 LQKENI. DNA for the CDR3: TGTGCCAGCCCGAGGAACACTGAAGCTTTCTTT. Its translation: CASPRNTEAFF.

Many counts were recorded for this clonotype. V is TRBV20-1 and J is TRBJ2-1; TRBD2 agrees at 15 bases. This CDR3 is built from 14 residues. Germline CDR1 reads DFQATT; CDR2 reads SNEGSKA (reference sequence). V was pared by 5 bases and J by 9 bases, with 5 bases of the junction left unmatched. The CDR3 sequence is CSAPGLAGGGEQFF. Here the CDR3 DNA reads TGCAGTGCTCCGGGACTAGCGGGAGGAGGTGAGCAGTTCTTC.

This clonotype was detected ten times or more. The chain uses TRBV11-2 and TRBJ1-1, with a possible D match to TRBD1 (5 bases). V gave up 5 bases and J gave up 4 bases, with 17 bases separating them. The germline V gene has CDR1 SGHAT and CDR2 FQNNGV. This CDR3 has 15 amino acids. The CDR3 DNA sequence: TGTGCCAGCAGCACGACATATGGCAGGGCCACTGAAGCTTTCTTT. This sequence encodes CASSTTYGRATEAFF. The full variable domain, in which reference TRBV11-2 and TRBJ1-1 provide the parts outside the CDR3, is EAGVAQSPRYKIIEKRQSVAFWCNPISGHATLYWYQQILGQGPKLLIQFQNNGVVDDSQLPKDRFSAERLKGVDSTLKIQPAKLEDSAVYLCASSTTYGRATEAFFGQGTRLTVV.

This clonotype was detected ten times or more. This sequence joins TRBV6-5 and TRBJ2-1, with 8 bases lining up with TRBD2. CDR3 length: 16 amino acids. Germline V gene data show CDR1 as MNHEY and CDR2 as SVGAGI. V trimming: 3 bases; J trimming: 7 bases; junction bases outside the gene matches: 11. CDR3 protein: CASSYQVSGGRNEQFF. In DNA form, the CDR3 reads TGTGCCAGCAGTTATCAGGTGTCGGGAGGGCGGAATGAGCAGTTCTTC.

This clonotype showed up many times. Written as DNA, the CDR3 is TGCAGTGCTAACAGGGGGTCGGGACTAGCGCCCTACAATGAGCAGTTCTTC. It specifies CSANRGSGLAPYNEQFF. The rearrangement uses TRBV20-1 and TRBJ2-1, with TRBD2 matching 10 bases. V shed 4 bases and J 2 bases; nucleotides not matched to a gene: 11. Germline CDR1 reads DFQATT; CDR2 reads SNEGSKA (reference sequence). The length of the CDR3 is 17 residues.